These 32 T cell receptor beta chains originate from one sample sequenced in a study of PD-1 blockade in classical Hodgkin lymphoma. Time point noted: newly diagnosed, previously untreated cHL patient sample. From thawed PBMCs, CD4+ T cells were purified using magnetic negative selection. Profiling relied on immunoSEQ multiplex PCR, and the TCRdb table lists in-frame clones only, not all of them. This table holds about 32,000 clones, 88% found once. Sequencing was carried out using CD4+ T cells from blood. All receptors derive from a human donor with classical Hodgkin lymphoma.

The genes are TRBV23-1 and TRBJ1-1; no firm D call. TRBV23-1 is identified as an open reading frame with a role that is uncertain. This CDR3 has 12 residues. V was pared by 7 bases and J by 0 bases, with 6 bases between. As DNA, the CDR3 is TGCGCCAGCAAAGACCTGAACACTGAAGCTTTCTTT. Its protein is CASKDLNTEAFF.

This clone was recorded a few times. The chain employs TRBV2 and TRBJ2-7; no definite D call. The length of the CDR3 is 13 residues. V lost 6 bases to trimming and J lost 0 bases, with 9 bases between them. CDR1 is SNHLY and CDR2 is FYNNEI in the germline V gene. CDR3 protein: CASSASRSYEQYV. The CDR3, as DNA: TGTGCCAGCAGCGCATCCCGCTCCTACGAGCAGTACGTC.

CDR3 sequence (DNA): TGTGCCTGGAGTTGGGGGGCTGAAGCTTTCTTT. It is translated as CAWSWGAEAFF. This chain links TRBV30 with TRBJ1-1; D perhaps matches TRBD1 (5 bases). The germline CDR1 and CDR2 sequences are GTSNPN and SVGIG (reference sequence). This CDR3 region has 11 residues. Trimming took 2 bases from V and 6 from J, leaving 7 bases between them.

The DNA of the CDR3 is TGTGCCATCAGTGGGGACCCTAACCCTCGGAGGGGCTACACCTTC. This sequence encodes CAISGDPNPRRGYTF. This chain joins TRBV10-3 and TRBJ1-2, with D possibly matching TRBD1 (5 bases). The germline gives CDR1 ENHRY, CDR2 SYGVKD. The CDR3 length is 15 residues. V was cut by 4 bases and J by 8 bases, with 20 bases left in between.

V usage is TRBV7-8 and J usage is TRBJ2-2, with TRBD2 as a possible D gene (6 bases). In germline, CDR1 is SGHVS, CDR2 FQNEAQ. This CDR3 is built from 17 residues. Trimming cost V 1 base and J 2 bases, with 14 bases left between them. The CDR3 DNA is TGTGCCAGCAGCTTAGGGATTAGCGGAGCTAACACCGGGGAGCTGTTTTTT. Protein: CASSLGISGANTGELFF.

The CDR3 protein is CASSKDRIGQPQHF. In DNA form, the CDR3 reads TGTGCCAGTTCCAAGGACAGGATCGGGCAGCCCCAGCATTTT. V usage is TRBV19 and J usage is TRBJ1-5, with 7 bases aligning to TRBD1. Looked up from germline, CDR1 is LNHDA and CDR2 is SQIVND (reference sequence). V lost 8 bases to trimming and J lost 7 bases; unmatched junction nucleotides: 11. The CDR3 contains 14 residues.

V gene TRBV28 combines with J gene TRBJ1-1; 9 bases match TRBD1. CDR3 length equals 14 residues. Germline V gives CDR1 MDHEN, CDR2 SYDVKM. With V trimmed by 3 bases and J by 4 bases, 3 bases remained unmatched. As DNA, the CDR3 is TGTGCCAGCAGTTTTAAGGACAGGGGCACTGAAGCTTTCTTT. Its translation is CASSFKDRGTEAFF.

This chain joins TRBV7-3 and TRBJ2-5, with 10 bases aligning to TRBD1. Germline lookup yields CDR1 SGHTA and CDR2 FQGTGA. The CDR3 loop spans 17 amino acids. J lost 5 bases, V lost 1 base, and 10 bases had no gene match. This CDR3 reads CASSLRSGQGGSETQYF. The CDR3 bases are TGTGCCAGCAGCTTAAGGAGTGGACAGGGGGGTTCGGAGACCCAGTACTTC.

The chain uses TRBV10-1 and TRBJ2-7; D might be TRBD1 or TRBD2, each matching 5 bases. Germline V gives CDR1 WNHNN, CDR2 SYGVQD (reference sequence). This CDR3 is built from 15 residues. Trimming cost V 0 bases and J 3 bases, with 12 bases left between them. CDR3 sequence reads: CASSESRGAGYEQYF. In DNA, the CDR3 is TGCGCCAGCAGTGAGTCGAGGGGCGCCGGCTACGAGCAGTACTTC.

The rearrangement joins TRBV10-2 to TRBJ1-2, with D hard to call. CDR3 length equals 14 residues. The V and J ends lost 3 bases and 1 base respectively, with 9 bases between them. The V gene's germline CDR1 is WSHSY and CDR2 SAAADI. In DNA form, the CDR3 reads TGCGCCAGCAGTGACTGGGCAGTTAACTATGGCTACACCTTC. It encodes CASSDWAVNYGYTF.

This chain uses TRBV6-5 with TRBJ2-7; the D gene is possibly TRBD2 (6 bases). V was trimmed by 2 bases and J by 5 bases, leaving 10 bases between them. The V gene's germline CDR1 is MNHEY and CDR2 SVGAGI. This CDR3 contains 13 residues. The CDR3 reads CASSYRGGNEQYF. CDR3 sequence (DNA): TGTGCCAGCAGTTACCGGGGCGGGAACGAGCAGTACTTC.

In nucleotides, the CDR3 is TGCGCCAGCAGCCCTTCAGGGATTCCCGCAGATACGCAGTATTTT. Protein product: CASSPSGIPADTQYF. V gene TRBV4-1 combines with J gene TRBJ2-3; TRBD1 is a possible D gene (5 bases). Germline-derived CDR1 and CDR2 are MGHRA and YSYEKL. Trimming shortened V by 4 bases and J by 4 bases, and 15 bases separated the two germline ends. The CDR3 loop spans 15 amino acids.

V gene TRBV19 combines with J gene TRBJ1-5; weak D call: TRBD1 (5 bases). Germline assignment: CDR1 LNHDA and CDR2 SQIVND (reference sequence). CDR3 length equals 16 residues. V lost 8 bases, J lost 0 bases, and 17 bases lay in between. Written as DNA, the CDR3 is TGTGCCAGTCTTCTGAGGGGCCCCTATAGCAATCAGCCCCAGCATTTT. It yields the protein CASLLRGPYSNQPQHF.

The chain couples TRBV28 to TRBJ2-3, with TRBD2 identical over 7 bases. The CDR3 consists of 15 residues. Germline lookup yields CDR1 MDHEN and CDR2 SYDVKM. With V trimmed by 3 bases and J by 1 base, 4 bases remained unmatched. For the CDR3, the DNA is TGTGCCAGCAGTTTCCGGGGGAGGGGCACAGATACGCAGTATTTT. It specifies CASSFRGRGTDTQYF.

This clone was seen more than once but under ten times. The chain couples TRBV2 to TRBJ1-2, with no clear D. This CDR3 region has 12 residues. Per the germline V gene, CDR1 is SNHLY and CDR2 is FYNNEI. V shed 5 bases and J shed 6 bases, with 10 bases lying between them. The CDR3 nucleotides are TGTGCCAGCAGTAGACACAGTGATGGCTACACCTTC. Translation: CASSRHSDGYTF.

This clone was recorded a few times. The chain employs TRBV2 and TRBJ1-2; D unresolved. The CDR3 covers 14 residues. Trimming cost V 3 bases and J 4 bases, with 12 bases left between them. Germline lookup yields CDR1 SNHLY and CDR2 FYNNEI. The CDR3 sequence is CASSDRVGSYGYTF. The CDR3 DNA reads TGTGCCAGCAGTGACCGGGTAGGGTCCTATGGCTACACCTTC. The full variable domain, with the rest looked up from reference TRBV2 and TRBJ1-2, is EPEVTQTPSHQVTQMGQEVILRCVPISNHLYFYWYRQILGQKVEFLVSFYNNEISEKSEIFDDQFSVERPDGSNFTLKIRSTKLEDSAMYFCASSDRVGSYGYTFGSGTRLTVV.

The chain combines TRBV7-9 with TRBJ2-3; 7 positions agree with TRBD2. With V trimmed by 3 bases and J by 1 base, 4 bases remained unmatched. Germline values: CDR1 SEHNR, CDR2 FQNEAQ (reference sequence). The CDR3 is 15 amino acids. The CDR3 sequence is CASSLASGGTDTQYF. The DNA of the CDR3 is TGTGCCAGCAGCTTGGCTAGCGGAGGCACAGATACGCAGTATTTT.

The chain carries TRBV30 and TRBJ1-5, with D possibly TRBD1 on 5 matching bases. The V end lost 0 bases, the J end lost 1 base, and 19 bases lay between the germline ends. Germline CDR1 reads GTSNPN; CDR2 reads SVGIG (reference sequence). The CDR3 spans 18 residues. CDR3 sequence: CAWSVGVLGPGSNQPQHF. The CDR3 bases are TGTGCCTGGAGTGTAGGGGTATTAGGACCTGGGAGCAATCAGCCCCAGCATTTT.

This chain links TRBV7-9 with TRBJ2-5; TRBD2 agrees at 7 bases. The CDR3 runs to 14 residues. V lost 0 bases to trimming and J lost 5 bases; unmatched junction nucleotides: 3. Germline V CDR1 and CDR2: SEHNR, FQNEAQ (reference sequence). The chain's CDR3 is CASSLAGGGETQYF. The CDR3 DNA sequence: TGTGCCAGCAGCTTAGCGGGGGGAGGGGAGACCCAGTACTTC.

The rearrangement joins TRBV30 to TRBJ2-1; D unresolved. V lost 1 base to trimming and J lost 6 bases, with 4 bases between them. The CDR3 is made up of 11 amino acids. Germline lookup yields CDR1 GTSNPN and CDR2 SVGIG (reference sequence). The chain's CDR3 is CAWSAGNEQFF. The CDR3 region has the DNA TGTGCCTGGAGTGCGGGCAATGAGCAGTTCTTC. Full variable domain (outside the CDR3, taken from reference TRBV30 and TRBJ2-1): SQTIHQWPATLVQPVGSPLSLECTVEGTSNPNLYWYRQAAGRGLQLLFYSVGIGQISSEVPQNLSASRPQDRQFILSSKKLLLSDSGFYLCAWSAGNEQFFGPGTRLTVL.

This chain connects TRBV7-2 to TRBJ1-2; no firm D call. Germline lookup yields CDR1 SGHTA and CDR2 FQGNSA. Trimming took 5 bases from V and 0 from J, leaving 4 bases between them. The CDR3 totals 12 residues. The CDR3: CASSKTNYGYTF. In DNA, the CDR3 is TGTGCCAGCAGCAAAACTAACTATGGCTACACCTTC.

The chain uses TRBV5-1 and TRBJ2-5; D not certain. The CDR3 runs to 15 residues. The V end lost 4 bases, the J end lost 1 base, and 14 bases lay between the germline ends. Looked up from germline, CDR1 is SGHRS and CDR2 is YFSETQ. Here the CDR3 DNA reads TGCGCCAGCAGCCAACTTACAGTGCTCCAAGAGACCCAGTACTTC. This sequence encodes CASSQLTVLQETQYF.

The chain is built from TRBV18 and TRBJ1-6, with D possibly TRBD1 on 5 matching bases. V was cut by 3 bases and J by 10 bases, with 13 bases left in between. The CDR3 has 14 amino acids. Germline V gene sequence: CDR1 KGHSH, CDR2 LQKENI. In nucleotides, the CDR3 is TGTGCCAGCTCACCCGGGACTAGAGGGTCACCCCTCCACTTT. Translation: CASSPGTRGSPLHF.

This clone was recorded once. CDR3 bases: TGTGCCAGCAGCTTGTTCCGGACAGAGAGTAATGAAAAACTGTTTTTT. Protein: CASSLFRTESNEKLFF. This chain connects TRBV5-6 to TRBJ1-4; perhaps TRBD1 as D (6 bases). This CDR3 comprises 16 residues. The V end lost 1 base, the J end lost 4 bases, and 14 bases lay between the germline ends. Germline V gene lookup returns CDR1 SGHDT and CDR2 YYEEEE.

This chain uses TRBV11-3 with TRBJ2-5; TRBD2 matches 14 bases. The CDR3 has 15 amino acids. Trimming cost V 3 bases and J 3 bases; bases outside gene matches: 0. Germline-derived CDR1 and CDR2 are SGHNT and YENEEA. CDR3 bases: TGTGCCAGCAGCTTGGGACTAGCGGGAGAAGAGACCCAGTACTTC. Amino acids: CASSLGLAGEETQYF. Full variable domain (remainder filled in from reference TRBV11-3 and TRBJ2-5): EAGVVQSPRYKIIEKKQPVAFWCNPISGHNTLYWYLQNLGQGPELLIRYENEEAVDDSQLPKDRFSAERLKGVDSTLKIQPAELGDSAVYLCASSLGLAGEETQYFGPGTRLLVL.

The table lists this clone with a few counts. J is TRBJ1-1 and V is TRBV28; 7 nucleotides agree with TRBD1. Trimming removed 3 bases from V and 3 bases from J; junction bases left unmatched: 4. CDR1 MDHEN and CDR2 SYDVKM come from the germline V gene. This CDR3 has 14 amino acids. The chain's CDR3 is CASSLGQRDTEAFF. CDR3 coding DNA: TGTGCCAGCAGTTTGGGACAGAGGGACACTGAAGCTTTCTTT.

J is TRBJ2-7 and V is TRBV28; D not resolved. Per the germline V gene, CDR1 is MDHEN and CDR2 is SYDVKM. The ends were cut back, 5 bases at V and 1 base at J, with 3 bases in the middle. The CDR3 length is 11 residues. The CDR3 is CASSQSYEQYF. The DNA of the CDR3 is TGTGCCAGCAGTCAGTCCTACGAGCAGTACTTC.

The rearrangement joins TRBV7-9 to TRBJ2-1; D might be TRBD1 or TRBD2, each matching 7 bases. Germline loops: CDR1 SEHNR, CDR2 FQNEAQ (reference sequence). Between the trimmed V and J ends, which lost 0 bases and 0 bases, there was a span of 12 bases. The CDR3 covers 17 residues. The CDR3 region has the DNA TGTGCCAGCAGCTTAGCAAAGCGGGACAGCTCCTACAATGAGCAGTTCTTC. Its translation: CASSLAKRDSSYNEQFF.

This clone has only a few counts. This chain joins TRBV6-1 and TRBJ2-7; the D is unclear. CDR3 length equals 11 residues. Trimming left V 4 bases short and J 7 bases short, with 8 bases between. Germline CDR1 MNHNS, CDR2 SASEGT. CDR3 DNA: TGTGCCAGCAGTGTGTCGAGGGAGCAGTACGTC. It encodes CASSVSREQYV.

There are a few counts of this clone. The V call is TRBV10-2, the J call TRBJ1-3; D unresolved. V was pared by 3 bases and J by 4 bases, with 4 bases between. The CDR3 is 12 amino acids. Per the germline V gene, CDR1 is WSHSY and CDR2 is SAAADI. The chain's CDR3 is CASSEFGNTIYF. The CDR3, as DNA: TGCGCCAGCAGTGAATTCGGAAACACCATATATTTT.

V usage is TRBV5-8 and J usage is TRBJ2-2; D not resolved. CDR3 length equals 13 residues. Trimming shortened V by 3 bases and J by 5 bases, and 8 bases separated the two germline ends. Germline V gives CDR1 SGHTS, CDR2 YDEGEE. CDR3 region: CASSWGMTGELFF. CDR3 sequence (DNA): TGTGCCAGCAGCTGGGGTATGACCGGGGAGCTGTTTTTT.

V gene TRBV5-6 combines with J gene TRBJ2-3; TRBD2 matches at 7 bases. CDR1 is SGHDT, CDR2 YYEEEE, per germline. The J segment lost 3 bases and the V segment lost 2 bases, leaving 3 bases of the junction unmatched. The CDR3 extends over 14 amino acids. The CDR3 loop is CASSLGGSTDTQYF. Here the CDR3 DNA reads TGTGCCAGCAGCTTAGGCGGGAGTACAGATACGCAGTATTTT.